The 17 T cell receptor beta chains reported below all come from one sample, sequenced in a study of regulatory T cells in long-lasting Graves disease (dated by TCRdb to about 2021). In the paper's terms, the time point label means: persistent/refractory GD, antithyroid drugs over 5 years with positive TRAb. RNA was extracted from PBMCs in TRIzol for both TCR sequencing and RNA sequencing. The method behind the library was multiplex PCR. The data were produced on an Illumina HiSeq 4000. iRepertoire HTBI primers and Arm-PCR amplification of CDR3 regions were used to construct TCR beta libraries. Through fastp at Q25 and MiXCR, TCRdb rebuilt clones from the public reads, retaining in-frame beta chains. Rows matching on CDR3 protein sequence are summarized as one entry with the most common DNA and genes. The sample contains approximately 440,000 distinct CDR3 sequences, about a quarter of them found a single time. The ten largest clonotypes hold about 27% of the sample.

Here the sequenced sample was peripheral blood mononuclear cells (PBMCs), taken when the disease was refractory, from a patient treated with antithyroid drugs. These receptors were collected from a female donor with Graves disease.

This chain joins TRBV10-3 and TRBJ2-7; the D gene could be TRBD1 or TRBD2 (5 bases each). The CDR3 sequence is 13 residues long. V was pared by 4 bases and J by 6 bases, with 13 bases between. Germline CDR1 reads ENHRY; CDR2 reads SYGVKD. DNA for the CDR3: TGTGCCATCAGTGGGGACCAACACTTCGAGCAGTACTTC. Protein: CAISGDQHFEQYF.

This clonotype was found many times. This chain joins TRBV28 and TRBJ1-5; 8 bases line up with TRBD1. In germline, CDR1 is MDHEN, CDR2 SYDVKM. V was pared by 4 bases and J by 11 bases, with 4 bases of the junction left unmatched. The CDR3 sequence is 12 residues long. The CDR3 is CASSSDRVAQHF. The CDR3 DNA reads TGTGCCAGCAGTTCGGACAGGGTTGCCCAGCATTTT.

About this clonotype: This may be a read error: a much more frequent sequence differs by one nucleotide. The CDR3 reads CASSREQGTQYF. Here the CDR3 DNA reads TGTGCCAGCTCACGGGAGCAAGGGACCCAGTACTTC. The rearrangement uses TRBV28 and TRBJ2-5; perhaps TRBD2 as D (6 bases). The germline V gene has CDR1 MDHEN and CDR2 SYDVKM. The CDR3 is made up of 12 amino acids.

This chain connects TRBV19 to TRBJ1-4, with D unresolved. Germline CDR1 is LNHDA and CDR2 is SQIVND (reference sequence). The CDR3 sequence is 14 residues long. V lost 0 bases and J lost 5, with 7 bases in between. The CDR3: CASSIDRRNEKLFF. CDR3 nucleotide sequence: TGTGCCAGTAGTATAGACAGAAGAAATGAAAAACTGTTTTTT.

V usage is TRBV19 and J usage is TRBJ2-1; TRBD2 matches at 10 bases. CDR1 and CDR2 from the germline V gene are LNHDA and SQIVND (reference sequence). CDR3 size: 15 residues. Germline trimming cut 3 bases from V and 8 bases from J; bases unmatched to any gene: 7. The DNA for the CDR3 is TGTGCCAGTAGTATGATAGCGGGAGGCGCTTATGAGCAGTTCTTC. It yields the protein CASSMIAGGAYEQFF.

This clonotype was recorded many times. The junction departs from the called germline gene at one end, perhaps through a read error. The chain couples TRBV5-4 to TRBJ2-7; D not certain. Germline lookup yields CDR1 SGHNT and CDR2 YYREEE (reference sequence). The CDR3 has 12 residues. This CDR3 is CASSLTWGEQYF. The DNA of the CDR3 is TGCGCCAGCAGCTTAACCTGGGGCGAGCAGTACTTC.

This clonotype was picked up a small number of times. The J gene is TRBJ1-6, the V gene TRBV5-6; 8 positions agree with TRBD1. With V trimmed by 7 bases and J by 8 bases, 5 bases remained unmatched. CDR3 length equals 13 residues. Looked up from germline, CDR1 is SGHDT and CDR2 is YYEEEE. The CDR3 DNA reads TGTGCCAGCTCTCCAGGGGGCTATTCACCCCTCCACTTT. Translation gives CASSPGGYSPLHF.

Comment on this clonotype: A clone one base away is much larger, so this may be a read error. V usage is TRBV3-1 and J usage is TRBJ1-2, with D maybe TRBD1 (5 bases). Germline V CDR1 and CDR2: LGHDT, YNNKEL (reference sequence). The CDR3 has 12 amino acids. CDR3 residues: CASSPSGRGPFF. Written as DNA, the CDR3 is TGTGCCAGCAGCCCCTCGGGGAGGGGCCCATTCTTC. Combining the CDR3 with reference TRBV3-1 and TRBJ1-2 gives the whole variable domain DTAVSQTPKYLVTQMGNDKSIKCEQNLGHDTMYWYKQDSKKFLKIMFSYNNKELIINETVPNRFSPKSPDKAHLNLHINSLELGDSAVYFCASSPSGRGPFFGSGTRLTVV.

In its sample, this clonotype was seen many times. This CDR3 is CSAHRNDIQYF. DNA of the CDR3: TGCAGTGCCCACCGGAATGACATTCAGTACTTC. The gene calls are TRBV20-1 and TRBJ2-4; D is unclear. This CDR3 has 11 residues. The germline gives CDR1 DFQATT, CDR2 SNEGSKA (reference sequence). V shed 6 bases and J shed 8 bases, with 11 bases lying between them.

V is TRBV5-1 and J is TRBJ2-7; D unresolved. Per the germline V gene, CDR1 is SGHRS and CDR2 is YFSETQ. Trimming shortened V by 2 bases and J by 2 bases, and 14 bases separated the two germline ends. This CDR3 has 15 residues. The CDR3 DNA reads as TGCGCCAGCAGCTTAGGTCCCTCGGAGCCCTACGAGCAGTACTTC. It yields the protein CASSLGPSEPYEQYF.

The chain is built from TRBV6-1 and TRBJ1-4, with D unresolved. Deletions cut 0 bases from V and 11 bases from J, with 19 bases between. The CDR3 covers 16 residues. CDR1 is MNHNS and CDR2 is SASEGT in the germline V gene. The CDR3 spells CASSEAQVQVGSKLFF. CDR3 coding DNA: TGTGCCAGCAGTGAAGCGCAAGTCCAGGTGGGGTCGAAACTGTTTTTT.

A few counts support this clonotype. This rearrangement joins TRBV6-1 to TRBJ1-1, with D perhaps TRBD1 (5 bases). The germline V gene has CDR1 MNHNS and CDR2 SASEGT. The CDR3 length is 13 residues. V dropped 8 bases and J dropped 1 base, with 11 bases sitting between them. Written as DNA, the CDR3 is TGTGCCAGCGTCGACAGACCGAACACTGAAGCTTTCTTT. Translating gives CASVDRPNTEAFF.

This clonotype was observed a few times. Written as DNA, the CDR3 is TGTGCCAGCAGTGAACTAGGGTATGGAAACACCATATATTTT. Translated, it gives CASSELGYGNTIYF. The rearrangement links TRBV6-1 to TRBJ1-3, with D uncertain. CDR1 is MNHNS, CDR2 SASEGT, per germline. V was trimmed by 2 bases and J by 3 bases, leaving 8 bases between them. The CDR3 runs to 14 residues.

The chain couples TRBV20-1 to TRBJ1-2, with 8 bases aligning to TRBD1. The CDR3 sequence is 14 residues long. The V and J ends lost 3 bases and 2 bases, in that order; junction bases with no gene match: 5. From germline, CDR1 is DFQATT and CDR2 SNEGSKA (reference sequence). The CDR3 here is CSASPRTGNYGYTF. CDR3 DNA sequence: TGCAGTGCTAGCCCAAGGACAGGGAACTATGGCTACACCTTC.

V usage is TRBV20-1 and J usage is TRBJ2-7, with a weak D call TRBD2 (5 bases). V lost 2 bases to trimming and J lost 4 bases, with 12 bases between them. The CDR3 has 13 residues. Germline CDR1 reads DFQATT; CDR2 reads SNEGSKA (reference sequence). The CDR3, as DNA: TGCAGTGCTAGACGGGAATCGAGGTACGAGCAGTACTTC. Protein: CSARRESRYEQYF.

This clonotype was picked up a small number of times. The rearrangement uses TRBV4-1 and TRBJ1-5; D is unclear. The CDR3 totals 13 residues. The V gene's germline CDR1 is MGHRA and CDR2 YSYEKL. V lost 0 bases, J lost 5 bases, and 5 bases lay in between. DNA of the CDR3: TGCGCCAGCAGCCAAGATCTGCATCAGCCCCAGCATTTT. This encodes CASSQDLHQPQHF.

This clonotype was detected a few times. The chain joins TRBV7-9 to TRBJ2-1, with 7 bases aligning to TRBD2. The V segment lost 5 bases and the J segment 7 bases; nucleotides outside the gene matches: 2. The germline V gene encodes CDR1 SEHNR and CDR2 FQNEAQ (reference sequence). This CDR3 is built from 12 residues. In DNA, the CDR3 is TGTGCCAGCAGCCGACTAGCTAATGAGCAGTTCTTC. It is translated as CASSRLANEQFF.